This TCR beta chain was retrieved from a study of T cell responses to AZD1222 COVID-19 vaccine. Study results and limitations: Donors, mostly white British, included more females; clonal diversity was possibly underestimated. Baseline seropositivity occurred in only six AZD1222 recipients.

V trimming: 4 bases; J trimming: 6 bases; junction bases outside the gene matches: 8. CDR3 length equals 14 residues. Germline V gene lookup returns CDR1 SGHTA and CDR2 FQGNSA. Worth noting for this clone: The antigen is unknown.

The table came from immunoSEQ multiplex PCR; TCRdb's copy has only in-frame clones and leaves some out. The table lists roughly 120,000 clones, 70% to 90% of them singletons, with approximately 1.7% in the top ten. The rearrangement uses TRBV7-2 and TRBJ2-7, with TRBD2 identical over 8 bases. The sequences come from peripheral blood, collected on day 0 of AZD1222 vaccination. This sequence was found in an adult in good health. The CDR3 DNA reads as TGTGCCAGCAGCTACGGGGGGGCGGCCTTCGAGCAGTACTTC. The encoded protein is CASSYGGAAFEQYF.